One sample yielded the 16 T cell receptor beta chains listed below, sequenced in a study of cytomegalovirus exposure and HLA in healthy donors. It was with 60 Vbeta and 13 Jbeta primers that the PCR ran. Data came from immunoSEQ multiplex PCR; TCRdb stores just in-frame clones and leaves some out. The sample carries over 150,000 clones, roughly 81% recorded once. The sequencing sample was made of PBMCs. The receptors were gathered from a man aged 25 to 40 in good health and CMV-seropositive.

The rearrangement uses TRBV2 and TRBJ2-5, with D unresolved. The end of the DNA is better explained by TRBJ2-7, so the J call may be wrong. Germline CDR1 and CDR2: SNHLY and FYNNEI. CDR3 length: 11 amino acids. The chain's CDR3 is CASIFFYEQYF. The DNA of the CDR3 is TGTGCCAGCATCTTCTTCTACGAGCAGTACTTC.

This chain uses TRBV7-2 with TRBJ1-5, with 8 bases matching TRBD1. The CDR3 extends over 15 amino acids. Germline CDR1 SGHTA, CDR2 FQGNSA. Trimming took 4 bases from V and 2 from J; bases not matched to a gene: 4. The DNA of the CDR3 is TGTGCCAGCAGCTCCGCAGGGGGCGGCAATCAGCCCCAGCATTTT. Translation gives CASSSAGGGNQPQHF.

The chain combines TRBV19 with TRBJ2-5; TRBD1 aligns across 9 bases. Germline V gives CDR1 LNHDA, CDR2 SQIVND (reference sequence). The J segment lost 4 bases and the V segment lost 5 bases, leaving 5 bases of the junction unmatched. The CDR3 consists of 14 residues. The chain's CDR3 is CASSQQGAGETQYF. CDR3 sequence (DNA): TGTGCCAGTAGTCAACAGGGGGCTGGAGAGACCCAGTACTTC.

This rearrangement joins TRBV10-1 to TRBJ2-3; TRBD1 agrees at 8 bases. This CDR3 spans 14 amino acids. J was trimmed by 6 bases and V by 4 bases; bases with no gene match: 6. Looked up from germline, CDR1 is WNHNN and CDR2 is SYGVQD (reference sequence). The CDR3 coding sequence is TGCGCCAGCAGTGGGGCAGGGGGCTGGGATACGCAGTATTTT. Amino acids: CASSGAGGWDTQYF.

This sequence joins TRBV13 and TRBJ2-2; a weak D match, TRBD1 (6 bases). The germline V gene has CDR1 PRHDT and CDR2 FYEKMQ (reference sequence). Trimming removed 5 bases at V and 3 bases at J, with 13 bases between. This CDR3 comprises 15 residues. The CDR3 here is CASSRGQLYTGELFF. CDR3 coding DNA: TGTGCCAGCAGCCGCGGACAGCTTTACACCGGGGAGCTGTTTTTT.

In its sample, this clone was seen a few times. The chain has TRBV21-1 and TRBJ2-1; the table calls TRBD1, which could not be checked here. TRBV21-1 is given as a pseudogene. This CDR3 comprises 17 residues. CDR3 nucleotides: TGTGCCAGCACCAAAGGCCAGGGCGAGGAAAAGCCGGATGAGCAGTTCTTC. Translating it yields CASTKGQGEEKPDEQFF.

The V gene is TRBV18, the J gene TRBJ2-7; 9 nucleotides match TRBD1. Trimming took 3 bases from V and 3 from J; bases not matched to a gene: 9. The germline V gene has CDR1 KGHSH and CDR2 LQKENI. The CDR3 runs to 16 residues. DNA for the CDR3: TGTGCCAGCTCACCCTATAAGGACAGGGGATTCTACGAGCAGTACTTC. Amino acid sequence: CASSPYKDRGFYEQYF.

J is TRBJ2-7 and V is TRBV19, with 11 bases matching TRBD2. The trim removed 3 bases at V and 1 base at J, leaving 2 bases unmatched. The CDR3 covers 15 residues. In germline, CDR1 is LNHDA, CDR2 SQIVND (reference sequence). CDR3 sequence: CASSMTSGISYEQYF. The CDR3 nucleotides read TGTGCCAGTAGTATGACTAGCGGGATATCCTACGAGCAGTACTTC.

This clone has just one count. The rearrangement uses TRBV29-1 and TRBJ2-5, with 13 bases fitting TRBD2. Trimming at V came to 3 bases and at J to 5 bases, leaving 3 bases not matched to a gene. Per germline, CDR1 SQVTM and CDR2 ANQGSEA. CDR3 length: 14 amino acids. CDR3 sequence reads: CSVEGLAGQETQYF. In nucleotides, the CDR3 is TGCAGCGTTGAGGGACTAGCGGGACAGGAGACCCAGTACTTC. The full variable domain, rest sourced from reference TRBV29-1 and TRBJ2-5, is SAVISQKPSRDICQRGTSLTIQCQVDSQVTMMFWYRQQPGQSLTLIATANQGSEATYESGFVIDKFPISRPNLTFSTLTVSNMSPEDSSIYLCSVEGLAGQETQYFGPGTRLLVL.

The chain is built from TRBV9 and TRBJ2-2; weak D call: TRBD2 (6 bases). The CDR3 is 15 amino acids. V gave up 4 bases and J gave up 4 bases, with 14 bases separating them. Germline CDR1 is SGDLS and CDR2 is YYNGEE. The CDR3 nucleotides are TGTGCCAGCAGCATTGCCGGGAGCGTCACCGGGGAGCTGTTTTTT. Translated, it gives CASSIAGSVTGELFF. Supplemented by reference TRBV9 and TRBJ2-2, the full variable domain reads DSGVTQTPKHLITATGQRVTLRCSPRSGDLSVYWYQQSLDQGLQFLIQYYNGEERAKGNILERFSAQQFPDLHSELNLSSLELGDSALYFCASSIAGSVTGELFFGEGSRLTVL.

The table lists this clone with a few counts. V gene TRBV2 combines with J gene TRBJ2-7, with D unresolved. The CDR3 runs 10 residues. V lost 8 bases to trimming and J lost 6 bases, with 8 bases between them. Per germline, CDR1 SNHLY and CDR2 FYNNEI. The CDR3 DNA is TGTGCCAGCGGTGGTATCGAGCAGTACTTC. As protein: CASGGIEQYF.

A single count supports this clone. J is TRBJ2-5 and V is TRBV4-1; 13 bases fit TRBD2. V shed 4 bases, J shed 7 bases, and the junction held 12 bases outside the gene matches. This CDR3 region has 17 residues. From germline, CDR1 is MGHRA and CDR2 YSYEKL. The CDR3 is CASSRDGTSGIDPTQYF. CDR3 in DNA: TGCGCCAGCAGCCGGGATGGGACTAGCGGGATCGATCCGACCCAGTACTTC.

V usage is TRBV7-9 and J usage is TRBJ1-1; 10 nucleotides line up with TRBD1. CDR3 length equals 16 residues. The V segment lost 4 bases and the J segment 2 bases; nucleotides outside the gene matches: 7. CDR1 is SEHNR and CDR2 is FQNEAQ in the germline V gene (reference sequence). CDR3 coding DNA: TGTGCCAGCAGCTCTCTTGACAGGGGGCTTAACACTGAAGCTTTCTTT. This encodes CASSSLDRGLNTEAFF.

Points on this clone: The same CDR3 is also encoded by other DNA sequences in this sample. This chain uses TRBV19 with TRBJ2-3; a weak D match, TRBD2 (5 bases). This CDR3 has 13 amino acids. Trimming cost V 3 bases and J 4 bases, with 8 bases left between them. Germline assignment: CDR1 LNHDA and CDR2 SQIVND (reference sequence). CDR3 nucleotide sequence: TGTGCCAGTAGTATTGGACTCGCAGATACGCAGTATTTT. Translating gives CASSIGLADTQYF.

The V gene is TRBV10-3, the J gene TRBJ2-7; 9 bases line up with TRBD2. The CDR3 has 14 residues. The V gene end was trimmed by 1 base and the J gene end by 7 bases; junction bases not matched to a gene: 5. Germline V gives CDR1 ENHRY, CDR2 SYGVKD. The CDR3 coding sequence is TGTGCCATCAGTGAGTTTAGCGGGAGTGGAGAGCAGTACGTC. It specifies CAISEFSGSGEQYV.

The gene calls are TRBV5-1 and TRBJ2-1; a weak D match, TRBD1 (5 bases). In germline, CDR1 is SGHRS, CDR2 YFSETQ. The CDR3 is 13 amino acids. Trimming took off 2 bases at V and 4 bases at J, with 7 bases between the two ends. The chain's CDR3 is CASSLRQYNEQFF. CDR3 sequence (DNA): TGCGCCAGCAGCTTAAGACAGTACAATGAGCAGTTCTTC.